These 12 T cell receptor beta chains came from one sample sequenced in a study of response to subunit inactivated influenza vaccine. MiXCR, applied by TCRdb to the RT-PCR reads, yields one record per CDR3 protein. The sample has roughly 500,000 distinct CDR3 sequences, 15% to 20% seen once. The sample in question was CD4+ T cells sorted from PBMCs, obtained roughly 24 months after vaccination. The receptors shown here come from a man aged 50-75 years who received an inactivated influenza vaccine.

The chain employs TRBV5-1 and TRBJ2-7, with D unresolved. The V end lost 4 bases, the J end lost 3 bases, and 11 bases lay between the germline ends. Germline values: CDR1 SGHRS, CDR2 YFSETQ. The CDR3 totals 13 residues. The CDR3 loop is CASSGAGNYEQYF. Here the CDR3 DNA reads TGCGCCAGCAGCGGTGCTGGGAACTACGAGCAGTACTTC.

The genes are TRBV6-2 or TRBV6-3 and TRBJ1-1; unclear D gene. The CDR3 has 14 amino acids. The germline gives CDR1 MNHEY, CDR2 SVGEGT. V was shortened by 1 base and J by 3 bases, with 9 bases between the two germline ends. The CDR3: CASSYWTSYTEAFF. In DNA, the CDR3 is TGTGCCAGCAGTTACTGGACCAGCTACACTGAAGCTTTCTTT.

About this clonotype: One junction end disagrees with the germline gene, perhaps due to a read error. CDR3 in DNA: TGTGCTAGCAGCCGGGACAGGGATGGCATTCAGTACTTC. It codes for CASSRDRDGIQYF. V usage is TRBV7-7 and J usage is TRBJ2-4; 9 positions match TRBD1. The length of the CDR3 is 13 residues. CDR1 SSHAT and CDR2 FNYEAQ come from the germline V gene (reference sequence).

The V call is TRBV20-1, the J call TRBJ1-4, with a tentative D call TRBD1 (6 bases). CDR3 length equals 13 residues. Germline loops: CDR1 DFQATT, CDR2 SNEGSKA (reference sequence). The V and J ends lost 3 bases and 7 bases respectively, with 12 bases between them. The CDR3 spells CSARTGGGEKLFF. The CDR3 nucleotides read TGCAGTGCTAGGACAGGTGGGGGTGAAAAACTGTTTTTT.

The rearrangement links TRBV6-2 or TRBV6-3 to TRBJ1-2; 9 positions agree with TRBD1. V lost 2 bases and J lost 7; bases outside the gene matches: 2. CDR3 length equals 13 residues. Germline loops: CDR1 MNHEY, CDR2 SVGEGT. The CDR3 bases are TGTGCCAGCAGTTACCGGGACAGGGCTGGCTACACCTTC. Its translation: CASSYRDRAGYTF.

DNA of the CDR3: TGCGCCAGCAGCCCCGGGGCCGGGACAGGGGGTCTAGGCACAGATACGCAGTATTTT. Residues: CASSPGAGTGGLGTDTQYF. V and J are TRBV5-1 and TRBJ2-3, with 11 positions matching TRBD1. Trimming removed 4 bases from V and 1 base from J; junction bases left unmatched: 14. The CDR3 consists of 19 residues. The V gene's germline CDR1 is SGHRS and CDR2 YFSETQ.

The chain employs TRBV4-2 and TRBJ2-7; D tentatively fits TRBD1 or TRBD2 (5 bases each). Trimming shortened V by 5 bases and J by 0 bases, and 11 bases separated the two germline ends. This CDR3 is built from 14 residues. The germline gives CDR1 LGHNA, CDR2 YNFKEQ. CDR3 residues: CASSIGTSSYEQYF. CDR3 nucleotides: TGTGCCAGCAGCATAGGGACCTCCTCCTACGAGCAGTACTTC.

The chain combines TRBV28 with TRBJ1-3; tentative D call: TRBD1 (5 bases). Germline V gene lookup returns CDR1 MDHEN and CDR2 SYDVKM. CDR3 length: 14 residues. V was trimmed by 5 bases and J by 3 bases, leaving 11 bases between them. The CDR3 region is CASSLGTYGNTIYF. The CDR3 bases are TGTGCCAGCAGTCTGGGGACTTATGGAAACACCATATATTTT.

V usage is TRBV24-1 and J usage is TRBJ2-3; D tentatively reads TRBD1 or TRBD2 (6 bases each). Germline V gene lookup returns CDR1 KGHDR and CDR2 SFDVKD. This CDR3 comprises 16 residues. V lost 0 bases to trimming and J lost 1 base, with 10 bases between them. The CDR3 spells CATSDLSGAGTDTQYF. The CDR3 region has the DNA TGTGCCACCAGTGATTTGTCGGGGGCTGGCACAGATACGCAGTATTTT.

The CDR3 reads CASSSRTGRLDTQYF. As DNA, the CDR3 is TGCGCCAGCAGCTCACGGACAGGGCGGCTAGATACGCAGTATTTT. V is TRBV5-1 and J is TRBJ2-3; 8 bases align to TRBD1. The CDR3 runs 15 residues. Per the germline V gene, CDR1 is SGHRS and CDR2 is YFSETQ. V lost 3 bases, J lost 5 bases, and 8 bases stayed unmatched.

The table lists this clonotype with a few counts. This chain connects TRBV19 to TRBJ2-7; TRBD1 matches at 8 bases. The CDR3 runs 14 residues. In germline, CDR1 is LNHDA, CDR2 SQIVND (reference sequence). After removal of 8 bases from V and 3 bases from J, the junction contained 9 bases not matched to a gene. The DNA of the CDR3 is TGTGCCAGTGGAGTCTCAGGGGGCATCTACGAGCAGTACTTC. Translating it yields CASGVSGGIYEQYF.

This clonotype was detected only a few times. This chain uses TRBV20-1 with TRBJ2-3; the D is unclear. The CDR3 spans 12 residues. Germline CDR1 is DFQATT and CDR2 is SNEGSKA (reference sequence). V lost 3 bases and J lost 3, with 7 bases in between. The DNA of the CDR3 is TGCAGTGCTAGTGCAGAAACAGATACGCAGTATTTT. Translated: CSASAETDTQYF.